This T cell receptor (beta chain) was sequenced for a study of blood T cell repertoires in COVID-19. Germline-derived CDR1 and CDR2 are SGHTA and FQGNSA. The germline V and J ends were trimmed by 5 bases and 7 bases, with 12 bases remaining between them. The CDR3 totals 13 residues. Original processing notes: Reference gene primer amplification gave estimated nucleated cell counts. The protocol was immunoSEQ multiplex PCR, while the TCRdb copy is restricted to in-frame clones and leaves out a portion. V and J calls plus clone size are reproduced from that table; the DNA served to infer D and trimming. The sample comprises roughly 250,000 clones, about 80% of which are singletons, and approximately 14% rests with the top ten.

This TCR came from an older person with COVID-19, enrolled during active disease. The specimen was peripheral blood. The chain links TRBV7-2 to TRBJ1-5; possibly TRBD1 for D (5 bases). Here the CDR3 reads CASSPNPGQPQHF. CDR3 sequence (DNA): TGTGCCAGCAGCCCAAATCCAGGGCAGCCCCAGCATTTT.